Presented here are 20 T cell receptor beta chains from one specimen sequenced in a study of blood T cell repertoires in COVID-19. Libraries were prepared by immunoSEQ multiplex PCR; TCRdb keeps only in-frame clonotypes and omits some of them. Of approximately 120,000 clones in the sample, 85% to 90% were seen once. Input material: peripheral blood. Source of these receptors: a human donor with acute or convalescent COVID-19. The donor label of this sample is uncertain.

V gene TRBV7-9 combines with J gene TRBJ2-7; 7 nucleotides align to TRBD1. The junction had 6 bases not matched to a gene; V was cut back by 2 bases and J by 2 bases. The CDR3 contains 15 residues. The V gene's germline CDR1 is SEHNR and CDR2 FQNEAQ (reference sequence). The CDR3 DNA reads as TGTGCCAGCAGCTTATCTACGACAGGGCCCTACGAGCAGTACTTC. Translating gives CASSLSTTGPYEQYF. Full variable domain (outside the CDR3, taken from reference TRBV7-9 and TRBJ2-7): DTGVSQNPRHKITKRGQNVTFRCDPISEHNRLYWYRQTLGQGPEFLTYFQNEAQLEKSRLLSDRFSAERPKGSFSTLEIQRTEQGDSAMYLCASSLSTTGPYEQYFGPGTRLTVT.

The chain has TRBV7-9 and TRBJ2-7; possibly TRBD2 for D (5 bases). The V end was cut by 5 bases, the J end by 0 bases, with 11 bases between. The CDR3 is 14 amino acids. CDR1 SEHNR and CDR2 FQNEAQ come from the germline V gene (reference sequence). The CDR3 DNA reads TGTGCCAGCAGCCTTAGCGTTAGCTCCTACGAGCAGTACTTC. Protein sequence: CASSLSVSSYEQYF.

The CDR3 bases are TGTGCCAGCAGTGAAGTAAATGGGGGGGACTATGGCTACACCTTC. Its translation: CASSEVNGGDYGYTF. The V and J genes are TRBV6-1 and TRBJ1-2; weak D call: TRBD1 (5 bases). This CDR3 is built from 15 residues. V was trimmed by 1 base and J by 3 bases, leaving 12 bases between them. Germline loops: CDR1 MNHNS, CDR2 SASEGT.

The chain links TRBV7-8 to TRBJ1-5, with a possible D match to TRBD1 (5 bases). Germline lookup yields CDR1 SGHVS and CDR2 FQNEAQ. V lost 0 bases, J lost 1 base, and 10 bases lay in between. The CDR3 has 16 amino acids. The DNA for the CDR3 is TGTGCCAGCAGCTTAGCCGAGGCAGGGAGCAATCAGCCCCAGCATTTT. Its protein is CASSLAEAGSNQPQHF.

The chain recombines TRBV19 with TRBJ1-2; possible D gene TRBD1, 6 bases. V shed 5 bases and J shed 6 bases, with 19 bases lying between them. The CDR3 loop spans 15 amino acids. Germline V gives CDR1 LNHDA, CDR2 SQIVND (reference sequence). Written as DNA, the CDR3 is TGTGCCAGTAGTCCAGCCCAAGGGGGATTCCATGGCTACACCTTC. It specifies CASSPAQGGFHGYTF.

The chain uses TRBV6-6 and TRBJ2-4; 7 positions agree with TRBD2. Trimming cost V 6 bases and J 7 bases; bases outside gene matches: 12. The CDR3 is 15 residues long. CDR1 is MNHNY, CDR2 SVGAGI, per germline (reference sequence). The CDR3 nucleotides are TGTGCCAGCAGCCTGAGCTCGGGGGGTTCGAACATTCAGTACTTC. Translating gives CASSLSSGGSNIQYF.

The J gene is TRBJ2-5, the V gene TRBV19, with a tentative D call TRBD2 (7 bases). CDR1 is LNHDA and CDR2 is SQIVND in the germline V gene (reference sequence). The CDR3 sequence is 16 residues long. V gave up 3 bases and J gave up 0 bases, with 14 bases separating them. DNA for the CDR3: TGTGCCAGTAGTATCGGGGGGCCCTGGTACCAAGAGACCCAGTACTTC. It codes for CASSIGGPWYQETQYF.

The CDR3 spells CASSLTLDFLNTGELFF. The DNA of the CDR3 is TGTGCCAGCAGCTTGACCCTTGACTTTTTGAACACCGGGGAGCTGTTTTTT. The rearrangement links TRBV5-8 to TRBJ2-2; D not resolved. Looked up from germline, CDR1 is SGHTS and CDR2 is YDEGEE. The CDR3 covers 17 residues. The V end lost 1 base, the J end lost 1 base, and 14 bases lay between the germline ends. The full variable domain, in which reference TRBV5-8 and TRBJ2-2 provide the parts outside the CDR3, is EAGVTQSPTHLIKTRGQQATLRCSPISGHTSVYWYQQALGLGLQFLLWYDEGEERNRGNFPPRFSGRQFPNYSSELNVNALELEDSALYLCASSLTLDFLNTGELFFGEGSRLTVL.

This chain joins TRBV5-1 and TRBJ2-7; perhaps TRBD1 as D (5 bases). Germline CDR1 SGHRS, CDR2 YFSETQ. Trimming cost V 7 bases and J 5 bases, with 10 bases left between them. The CDR3 is made up of 11 amino acids. The CDR3 spells CASGIRDEQYF. In DNA form, the CDR3 reads TGCGCCAGCGGTATCAGGGACGAGCAGTACTTC.

This sequence joins TRBV28 and TRBJ2-1; D may be TRBD1 (5 bases). The CDR3 sequence is 13 residues long. Trimming removed 3 bases at V and 4 bases at J, with 7 bases between. Germline values: CDR1 MDHEN, CDR2 SYDVKM. CDR3 region: CASSFSGYNEQFF. The DNA for the CDR3 is TGTGCCAGCAGTTTTTCAGGGTACAATGAGCAGTTCTTC.

This clone was observed once. The chain couples TRBV28 to TRBJ1-5; D perhaps matches TRBD1 (6 bases). The CDR3 extends over 14 amino acids. The germline gives CDR1 MDHEN, CDR2 SYDVKM. The V gene lost 11 bases and the J gene lost 4 bases, with 18 bases spanning the gap. The CDR3 spells CAGQQGRDNQPQHF. The CDR3 nucleotides read TGTGCCGGCCAACAGGGTCGGGATAATCAGCCCCAGCATTTT.

V gene TRBV6-1 combines with J gene TRBJ2-3, with D unclear. The V gene lost 2 bases and the J gene lost 0 bases, with 12 bases spanning the gap. The CDR3 is made up of 16 amino acids. Germline CDR1 and CDR2: MNHNS and SASEGT. CDR3 sequence (DNA): TGTGCCAGCAGTGAATTTGTCTTATCTAGCACAGATACGCAGTATTTT. Its protein is CASSEFVLSSTDTQYF.

The CDR3 nucleotides are TGCGCCAGCAGCCAATATATTAGCGGGGGGAAACAAGAGACCCAGTACTTC. Translation: CASSQYISGGKQETQYF. The V and J genes are TRBV4-3 and TRBJ2-5, with 10 positions matching TRBD2. Trimming took 2 bases from V and 2 from J; bases not matched to a gene: 8. The CDR3 runs to 17 residues. CDR1 is LGHNA, CDR2 YSLEER, per germline.

The chain carries TRBV19 and TRBJ1-6; a possible D gene is TRBD1 (5 bases). Germline V gene data show CDR1 as LNHDA and CDR2 as SQIVND (reference sequence). This CDR3 has 15 residues. V was shortened by 7 bases and J by 0 bases, with 10 bases between the two germline ends. CDR3 nucleotides: TGTGCCAGTAACGACGACAGCTCCTATAATTCACCCCTCCACTTT. As protein: CASNDDSSYNSPLHF.

There are a few counts of this clone. This chain links TRBV4-2 with TRBJ2-7; TRBD2 matches 10 bases. The CDR3 consists of 19 residues. V gave up 1 base and J gave up 4 bases; unmatched junction bases: 16. Germline V gene lookup returns CDR1 LGHNA and CDR2 YNFKEQ. The CDR3 region has the DNA TGTGCCAGCAGCCAAGGTTCCAGCGCCCTAGCGGGAGACCAGTACGAGCAGTACTTC. This gives the protein CASSQGSSALAGDQYEQYF.

V and J are TRBV5-1 and TRBJ1-6; 7 bases are a match to TRBD1. Looked up from germline, CDR1 is SGHRS and CDR2 is YFSETQ. J was trimmed by 5 bases and V by 6 bases; bases with no gene match: 8. The CDR3 length is 15 residues. CDR3 coding DNA: TGCGCCAGCACCATTGGGGGACAGAATAATTCACCCCTCCACTTT. Its protein is CASTIGGQNNSPLHF.

The chain combines TRBV19 with TRBJ2-1; TRBD2 matches at 10 bases. This CDR3 is built from 15 residues. Per the germline V gene, CDR1 is LNHDA and CDR2 is SQIVND (reference sequence). The ends lost 5 bases at V and 4 bases at J; junction bases unmatched: 5. Written as DNA, the CDR3 is TGTGCCAGTAGTGCCCTAGCGGGAGTTTACAATGAGCAGTTCTTC. Residues: CASSALAGVYNEQFF. Variable domain in full (rest from reference TRBV19 and TRBJ2-1): DGGITQSPKYLFRKEGQNVTLSCEQNLNHDAMYWYRQDPGQGLRLIYYSQIVNDFQKGDIAEGYSVSREKKESFPLTVTSAQKNPTAFYLCASSALAGVYNEQFFGPGTRLTVL.

This clone was detected only a few times. V gene TRBV7-9 combines with J gene TRBJ1-1; 7 nucleotides align to TRBD1. Germline CDR1 reads SEHNR; CDR2 reads FQNEAQ (reference sequence). After removal of 5 bases from V and 3 bases from J, the junction contained 15 bases not matched to a gene. This CDR3 region has 17 residues. The DNA of the CDR3 is TGTGCCAGCAGCACAAACCGGGACAGCTCTTACCACACTGAAGCTTTCTTT. It specifies CASSTNRDSSYHTEAFF.

V gene TRBV18 combines with J gene TRBJ2-7, with D perhaps matching TRBD2 (5 bases). This CDR3 has 16 amino acids. The ends were cut back, 0 bases at V and 5 bases at J, with 17 bases in the middle. Germline CDR1 reads KGHSH; CDR2 reads LQKENI. CDR3 in amino acids: CASSPPSHSGGNEQYF. The CDR3 DNA sequence: TGTGCCAGCTCACCACCGTCGCACAGCGGAGGCAACGAGCAGTACTTC. Complete variable domain (other parts from reference TRBV18 and TRBJ2-7): NAGVMQNPRHLVRRRGQEARLRCSPMKGHSHVYWYRQLPEEGLKFMVYLQKENIIDESGMPKERFSAEFPKEGPSILRIQQVVRGDSAAYFCASSPPSHSGGNEQYFGPGTRLTVT.

This chain uses TRBV28 with TRBJ1-5; D call uncertain. Germline loops: CDR1 MDHEN, CDR2 SYDVKM. The CDR3 is 12 residues long. The germline V and J ends were trimmed by 7 bases and 0 bases, with 4 bases remaining between them. CDR3 coding DNA: TGTGCCAGCACCTATAGCAATCAGCCCCAGCATTTT. Its protein is CASTYSNQPQHF.